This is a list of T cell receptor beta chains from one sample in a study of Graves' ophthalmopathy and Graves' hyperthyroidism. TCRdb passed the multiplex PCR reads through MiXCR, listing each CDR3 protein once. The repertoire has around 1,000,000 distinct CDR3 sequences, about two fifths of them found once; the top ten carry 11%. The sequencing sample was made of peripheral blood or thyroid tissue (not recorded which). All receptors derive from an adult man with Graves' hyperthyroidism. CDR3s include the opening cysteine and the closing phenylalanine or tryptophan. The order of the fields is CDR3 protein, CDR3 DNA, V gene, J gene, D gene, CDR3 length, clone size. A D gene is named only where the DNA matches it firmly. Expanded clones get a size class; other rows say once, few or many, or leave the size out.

CDR3aa: CASSLFQGTKNTEAFF
CDR3nt: TGTGCCAGCAGTTTATTCCAGGGGACCAAGAACACTGAAGCTTTCTTT
v_gene: TRBV12-3/TRBV12-4
j_gene: TRBJ1-1
d_gene: NA
len: 16
abundance: NA

CDR3aa: CASSVSGTGASYGYTF
CDR3nt: TGTGCCAGCAGTGTATCAGGGACAGGGGCCTCCTATGGCTACACCTTC
v_gene: TRBV2
j_gene: TRBJ1-2
d_gene: TRBD1
len: 16
abundance: few

CDR3aa: CASGNTGIGYTF
CDR3nt: TGTGCCAGCGGAAACACAGGGATAGGCTACACCTTC
v_gene: TRBV12-3/TRBV12-4
j_gene: TRBJ1-2
d_gene: NA
len: 12
abundance: many

CDR3aa: CASRTGDEQFF
CDR3nt: TGTGCCAGCAGGACAGGGGATGAGCAGTTCTTC
v_gene: TRBV12-3/TRBV12-4
j_gene: TRBJ2-1
d_gene: TRBD1
len: 11
abundance: once

CDR3aa: CASRGRGGREQYF
CDR3nt: TGTGCCAGCAGGGGCAGGGGGGGGCGCGAGCAGTACTTC
v_gene: TRBV2
j_gene: TRBJ2-7
d_gene: NA
len: 13
abundance: NA

CDR3aa: CASSLTGGTTYEQYF
CDR3nt: TGTGCCAGCAGCTTGACAGGGGGAACGACCTACGAGCAGTACTTC
v_gene: TRBV5-5
j_gene: TRBJ2-7
d_gene: TRBD1
len: 15
abundance: NA

CDR3aa: CAISPKGSSPLHF
CDR3nt: TGTGCCATCAGTCCCAAAGGTAGTTCACCCCTCCACTTT
v_gene: TRBV10-3
j_gene: TRBJ1-6
d_gene: NA
len: 13
abundance: NA

CDR3aa: CASSQVDRGDYGYTF
CDR3nt: TGCGCCAGCAGCCAAGTAGACAGGGGGGACTATGGCTACACCTTC
v_gene: TRBV4-1
j_gene: TRBJ1-2
d_gene: TRBD1
len: 15
abundance: NA

CDR3aa: CASSQGRYANYGYTF
CDR3nt: TGCGCCAGCAGCCAAGGGCGGTATGCGAACTATGGCTACACCTTC
v_gene: TRBV4-3
j_gene: TRBJ1-2
d_gene: NA
len: 15
abundance: NA

CDR3aa: CAISDPGQRRSSYEQYF
CDR3nt: TGTGCCATCAGTGACCCCGGACAGAGGAGAAGCTCCTACGAGCAGTACTTC
v_gene: TRBV10-3
j_gene: TRBJ2-7
d_gene: NA
len: 17
abundance: NA

CDR3aa: CASSLPGTGASPLHF
CDR3nt: TGTGCCAGCAGCTTGCCCGGGACAGGCGCCTCACCCCTCCACTTT
v_gene: TRBV7-8
j_gene: TRBJ1-6
d_gene: TRBD1
len: 15
abundance: many

CDR3aa: CASSVSRAQPQQYF
CDR3nt: TGTGCCAGCAGTGTGTCCAGGGCTCAGCCCCAGCAGTACTTC
v_gene: TRBV2
j_gene: TRBJ2-7
d_gene: NA
len: 14
abundance: NA

CDR3aa: CASSLQGKGEKLFF
CDR3nt: TGTGCCAGCAGCCTCCAGGGGAAAGGGGAAAAACTGTTTTTT
v_gene: TRBV6-5
j_gene: TRBJ1-4
d_gene: NA
len: 14
abundance: NA

CDR3aa: CASYNSVNEQYF
CDR3nt: TGTGCCAGCTACAACTCGGTCAACGAGCAGTACTTC
v_gene: TRBV14
j_gene: TRBJ2-7
d_gene: NA
len: 12
abundance: many

CDR3aa: CASSWGQDLPTEQYF
CDR3nt: TGTGCCAGCAGTTGGGGACAGGACCTACCCACGGAGCAGTACTTC
v_gene: TRBV12-3/TRBV12-4
j_gene: TRBJ2-7
d_gene: TRBD1
len: 15
abundance: few

CDR3aa: CASSVSGTGGNSPLHF
CDR3nt: TGTGCCAGCAGCGTATCCGGGACAGGGGGCAATTCACCCCTCCACTTT
v_gene: TRBV9
j_gene: TRBJ1-6
d_gene: TRBD1
len: 16
abundance: many

CDR3aa: CASSLETLPTYEQYF
CDR3nt: TGTGCCAGCAGTTTGGAGACTCTACCTACCTACGAGCAGTACTTC
v_gene: TRBV12-3/TRBV12-4
j_gene: TRBJ2-7
d_gene: NA
len: 15
abundance: NA

CDR3aa: CASSSQGQGADWVRANGYTF
CDR3nt: TGTGCCAGCAGCTCCCAAGGACAGGGAGCGGACTGGGTGCGGGCTAATGGCTACACCTTC
v_gene: TRBV7-9
j_gene: TRBJ1-2
d_gene: TRBD1
len: 20
abundance: few

CDR3aa: CASGTGVNQPQHF
CDR3nt: TGTGCCAGCGGAACCGGGGTCAATCAGCCCCAGCATTTT
v_gene: TRBV10-3
j_gene: TRBJ1-5
d_gene: NA
len: 13
abundance: few

CDR3aa: CASSQDRQSEAFF
CDR3nt: TGCGCCAGCAGCCAAGATCGACAGTCTGAAGCTTTCTTT
v_gene: TRBV4-1
j_gene: TRBJ1-1
d_gene: NA
len: 13
abundance: few

CDR3aa: CASSSETTGYGYTF
CDR3nt: TGTGCCAGCAGCTCAGAGACAACAGGGTATGGCTACACCTTC
v_gene: TRBV7-2
j_gene: TRBJ1-2
d_gene: NA
len: 14
abundance: many

CDR3aa: CASSLVGTGEFYTEAFF
CDR3nt: TGTGCCAGCAGCTTAGTAGGGACCGGGGAGTTTTATACTGAAGCTTTCTTT
v_gene: TRBV7-9
j_gene: TRBJ1-1
d_gene: NA
len: 17
abundance: NA

CDR3aa: CASSLVVLGTGELFF
CDR3nt: TGTGCCAGCAGCTTAGTGGTTTTAGGCACCGGGGAGCTGTTTTTT
v_gene: TRBV7-8
j_gene: TRBJ2-2
d_gene: NA
len: 15
abundance: many

CDR3aa: CASSQEGGGTGELFF
CDR3nt: TGCGCCAGCAGCCAAGAAGGAGGAGGTACCGGGGAGCTGTTTTTT
v_gene: TRBV4-1
j_gene: TRBJ2-2
d_gene: NA
len: 15
abundance: NA

CDR3aa: CASSLNTDINTEAFF
CDR3nt: TGTGCCAGCAGCTTAAATACAGATATCAACACTGAAGCTTTCTTT
v_gene: TRBV7-6
j_gene: TRBJ1-1
d_gene: NA
len: 15
abundance: many

CDR3aa: CASSITGLDSPLHF
CDR3nt: TGTGCCAGCAGCATTACAGGATTGGATTCACCCCTCCACTTT
v_gene: TRBV7-3
j_gene: TRBJ1-6
d_gene: NA
len: 14
abundance: NA